The 2 T cell receptor beta chains in this list originate from one sample, sequenced in a study of blood T cell repertoires in COVID-19. Repertoires were generated with immunoSEQ multiplex PCR, while TCRdb's copy carries only in-frame clones and drops some. The repertoire holds about 240,000 clones, with approximately 90% as singletons. The specimen sequenced was peripheral blood. The receptors come from a man in his sixties who had recovered from COVID-19.

This clone showed up just once. The chain uses TRBV12-5 and TRBJ2-3; TRBD2 matches at 16 bases. The CDR3 is made up of 16 amino acids. Germline trimming cut 8 bases from V and 7 bases from J; bases unmatched to any gene: 9. Germline V gives CDR1 LGHNT, CDR2 FRNRAP. The CDR3 region is CASRPGLAGGRNTQYF. CDR3 bases: TGTGCTAGTAGGCCGGGACTAGCGGGGGGGAGGAATACGCAGTATTTT.

This clone was seen once. The gene calls are TRBV3-1 (or the pseudogene TRBV3-2) and TRBJ2-6, with TRBD1 matching over 7 bases. V trimming: 2 bases; J trimming: 1 base; junction bases outside the gene matches: 20. CDR1 and CDR2 from the germline V gene are LGHDT and YNNKEL (reference sequence). The CDR3 has 22 residues. This CDR3 is CASSQPRQGVRRGTSGANVLTF. DNA of the CDR3: TGTGCCAGCAGCCAACCAAGGCAGGGGGTTAGAAGAGGTACTTCTGGGGCCAACGTCCTGACTTTC.